This entry concerns a single T cell receptor (beta chain). Its antigen is unidentified. The CDR3 loop spans 15 amino acids. The germline V gene encodes CDR1 GTSNPN and CDR2 SVGIG (reference sequence). J gave up 5 bases and V 3 bases, and 10 bases lay outside the gene matches. The data were obtained in a study of blood T cells in healthy people across ages. Study-wide context: Template switching caught about one barcoded beta molecule for each two T cells.

Sample-barcoded 5' priming and a J-beta primer mix drove a second PCR of 7 to 11 cycles. In TCRdb, the 5' RACE reads were re-called with MiXCR into one record per CDR3 protein. The table has about 800,000 distinct CDR3 sequences, about three fifths seen once. Whole-study findings and limits: Diversity figures derived from one million T cells were judged to underestimate the true value. The unknown donor CMV status may have confounded expanded clonotype changes.

The chain uses TRBV30 and TRBJ1-2, with 9 nucleotides matching TRBD1. Specimen: blood. The TCR originated in a man in his thirties or forties in good health. The CDR3: CAWSLPGQGRYGYTF. The CDR3 DNA reads TGTGCCTGGAGCCTTCCGGGACAGGGAAGGTATGGCTACACCTTC.